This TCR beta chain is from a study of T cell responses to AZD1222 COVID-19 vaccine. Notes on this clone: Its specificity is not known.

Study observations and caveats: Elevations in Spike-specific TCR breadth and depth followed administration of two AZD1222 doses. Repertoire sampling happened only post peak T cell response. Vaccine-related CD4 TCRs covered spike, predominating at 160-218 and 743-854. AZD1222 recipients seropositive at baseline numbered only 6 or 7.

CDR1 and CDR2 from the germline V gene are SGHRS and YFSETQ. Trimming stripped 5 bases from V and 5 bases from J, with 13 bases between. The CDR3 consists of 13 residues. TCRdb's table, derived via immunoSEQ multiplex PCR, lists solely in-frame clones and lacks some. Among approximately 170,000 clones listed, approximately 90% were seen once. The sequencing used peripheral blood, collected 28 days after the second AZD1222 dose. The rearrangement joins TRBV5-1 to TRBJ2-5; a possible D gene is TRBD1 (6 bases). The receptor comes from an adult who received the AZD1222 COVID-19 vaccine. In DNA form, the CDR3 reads TGCGCCAGCAGAAAACAGGGTTGGGAGACCCAGTACTTC. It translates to CASRKQGWETQYF.